This T cell receptor beta chain comes out of a study of T cells in Graves' hyperthyroidism and ophthalmopathy. Recently diagnosed hyperthyroidism of less than 2 months' duration affected patients aged 18 to 65. Reasons for excluding patients were uncontrolled infection, other autoimmune disease, pregnancy or lactation. The sample holds many counts of this clonotype. Amplified regions were TCR beta CDR3 sequences from RNA transcripts. The TCR CDR3 first-round RT-PCR relied on the HTBI primer set. TCRdb recomputed calls from the multiplex PCR reads with MiXCR, one row per CDR3 protein. The sample includes 730,000 or so distinct CDR3 sequences, roughly a sixth seen only once; the top ten take around 17%. The length of the CDR3 is 18 residues. The ends lost 1 base at V and 0 bases at J; junction bases unmatched: 6. Germline values: CDR1 SGHRS, CDR2 YFSETQ.

This receptor was obtained from a woman between 50 and 59 years old with Graves' hyperthyroidism that later progressed to Graves' ophthalmopathy. The source material was blood. The chain uses TRBV5-1 and TRBJ2-2; 10 bases fit TRBD2. The CDR3 nucleotides read TGCGCCAGCAGCTTGATTACTAGCGGGACCCCGAACACCGGGGAGCTGTTTTTT. Protein product: CASSLITSGTPNTGELFF.